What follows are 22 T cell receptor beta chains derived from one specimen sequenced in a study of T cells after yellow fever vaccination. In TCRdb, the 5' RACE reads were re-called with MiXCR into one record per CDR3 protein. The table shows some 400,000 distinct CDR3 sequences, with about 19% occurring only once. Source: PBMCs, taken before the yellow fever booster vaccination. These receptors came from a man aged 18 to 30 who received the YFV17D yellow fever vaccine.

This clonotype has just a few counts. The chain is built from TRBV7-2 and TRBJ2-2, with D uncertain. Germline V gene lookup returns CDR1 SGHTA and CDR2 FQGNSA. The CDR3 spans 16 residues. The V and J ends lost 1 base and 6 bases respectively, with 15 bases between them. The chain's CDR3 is CASSLDGVSVPGELFF. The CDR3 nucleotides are TGTGCCAGCAGCTTAGATGGCGTAAGCGTCCCCGGGGAGCTGTTTTTT. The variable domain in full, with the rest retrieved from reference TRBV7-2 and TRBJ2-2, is GAGVSQSPSNKVTEKGKDVELRCDPISGHTALYWYRQSLGQGLEFLIYFQGNSAPDKSGLPSDRFSAERTGGSVSTLTIQRTQQEDSAVYLCASSLDGVSVPGELFFGEGSRLTVL.

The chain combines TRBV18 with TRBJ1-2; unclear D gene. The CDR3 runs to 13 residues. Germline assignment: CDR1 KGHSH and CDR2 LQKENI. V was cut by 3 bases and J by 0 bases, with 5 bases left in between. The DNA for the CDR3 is TGTGCCAGCTCACCGGGTTCTAACTATGGCTACACCTTC. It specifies CASSPGSNYGYTF.

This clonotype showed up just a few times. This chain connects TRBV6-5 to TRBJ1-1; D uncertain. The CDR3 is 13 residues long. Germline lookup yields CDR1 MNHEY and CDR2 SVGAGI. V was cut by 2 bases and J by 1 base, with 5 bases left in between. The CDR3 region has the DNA TGTGCCAGCAGTTACGATCCGAACACTGAAGCTTTCTTT. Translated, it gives CASSYDPNTEAFF.

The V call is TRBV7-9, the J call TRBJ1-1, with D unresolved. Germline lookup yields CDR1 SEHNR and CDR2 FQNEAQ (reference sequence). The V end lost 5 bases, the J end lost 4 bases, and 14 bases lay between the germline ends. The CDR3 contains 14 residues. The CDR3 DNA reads TGTGCCAGCAGCGTACATCGTCTGGGCACTGAAGCTTTCTTT. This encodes CASSVHRLGTEAFF.

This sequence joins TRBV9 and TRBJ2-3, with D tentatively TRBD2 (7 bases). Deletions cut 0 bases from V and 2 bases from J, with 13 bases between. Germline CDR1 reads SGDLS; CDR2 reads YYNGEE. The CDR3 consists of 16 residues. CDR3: CASSVVGGAYTDTQYF. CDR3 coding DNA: TGTGCCAGCAGCGTAGTGGGGGGGGCGTACACAGATACGCAGTATTTT.

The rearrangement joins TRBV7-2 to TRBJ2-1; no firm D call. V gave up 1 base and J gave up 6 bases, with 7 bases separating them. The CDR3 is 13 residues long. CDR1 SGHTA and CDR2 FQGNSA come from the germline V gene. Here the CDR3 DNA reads TGTGCCAGCAGCTTAGGGCCCGTCAATGAGCAGTTCTTC. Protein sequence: CASSLGPVNEQFF.

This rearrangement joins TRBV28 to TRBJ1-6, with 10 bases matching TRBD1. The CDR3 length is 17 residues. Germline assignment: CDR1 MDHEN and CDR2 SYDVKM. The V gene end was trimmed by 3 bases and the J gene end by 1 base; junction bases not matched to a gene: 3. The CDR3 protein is CASSFGDRGSYNSPLHF. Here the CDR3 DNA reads TGTGCCAGCAGTTTCGGGGACAGGGGTTCCTATAATTCACCCCTCCACTTT. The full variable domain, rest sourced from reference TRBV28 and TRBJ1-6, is DVKVTQSSRYLVKRTGEKVFLECVQDMDHENMFWYRQDPGLGLRLIYFSYDVKMKEKGDIPEGYSVSREKKERFSLILESASTNQTSMYLCASSFGDRGSYNSPLHFGNGTRLTVT.

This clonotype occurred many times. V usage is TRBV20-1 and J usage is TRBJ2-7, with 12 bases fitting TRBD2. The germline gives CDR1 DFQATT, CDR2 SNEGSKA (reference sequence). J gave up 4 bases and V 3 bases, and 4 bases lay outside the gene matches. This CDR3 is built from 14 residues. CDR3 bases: TGCAGTGCTAGTCTAGCGGGGGGGCGATACGAGCAGTACGTC. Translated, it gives CSASLAGGRYEQYV.

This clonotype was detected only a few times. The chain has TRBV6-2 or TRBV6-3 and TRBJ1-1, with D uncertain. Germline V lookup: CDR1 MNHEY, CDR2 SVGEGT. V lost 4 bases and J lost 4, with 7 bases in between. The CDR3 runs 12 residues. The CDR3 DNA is TGTGCCAGCAGTTTGAGGGCCACTGAAGCTTTCTTT. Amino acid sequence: CASSLRATEAFF.

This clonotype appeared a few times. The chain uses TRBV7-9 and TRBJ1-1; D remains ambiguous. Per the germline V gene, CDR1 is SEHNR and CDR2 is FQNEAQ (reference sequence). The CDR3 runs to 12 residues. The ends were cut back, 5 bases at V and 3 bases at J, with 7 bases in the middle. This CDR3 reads CASSPTDTEAFF. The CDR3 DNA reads TGTGCCAGCAGCCCGACGGACACTGAAGCTTTCTTT.

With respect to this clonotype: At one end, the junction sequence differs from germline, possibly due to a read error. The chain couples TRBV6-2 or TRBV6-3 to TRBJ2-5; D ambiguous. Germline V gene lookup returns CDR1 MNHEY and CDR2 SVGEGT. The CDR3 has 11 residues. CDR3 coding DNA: TGTGCCAGCAGTTTCCGCCTTCTGTACGTGTTC. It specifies CASSFRLLYVF.

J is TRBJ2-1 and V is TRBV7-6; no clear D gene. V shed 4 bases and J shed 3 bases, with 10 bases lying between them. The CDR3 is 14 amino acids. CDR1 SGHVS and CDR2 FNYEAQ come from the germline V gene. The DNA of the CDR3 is TGTGCCAGCAGCTCCCTCGTGAACTACAATGAGCAGTTCTTC. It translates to CASSSLVNYNEQFF. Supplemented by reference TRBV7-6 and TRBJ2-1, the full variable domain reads GAGVSQSPRYKVTKRGQDVALRCDPISGHVSLYWYRQALGQGPEFLTYFNYEAQQDKSGLPNDRFSAERPEGSISTLTIQRTEQRDSAMYRCASSSLVNYNEQFFGPGTRLTVL.

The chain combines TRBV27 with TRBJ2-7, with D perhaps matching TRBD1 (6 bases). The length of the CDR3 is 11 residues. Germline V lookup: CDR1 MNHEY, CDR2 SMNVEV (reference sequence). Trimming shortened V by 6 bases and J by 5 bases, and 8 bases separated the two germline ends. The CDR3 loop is CASRGGHEQYV. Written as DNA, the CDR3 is TGTGCCAGCAGAGGGGGTCACGAGCAGTACGTC.

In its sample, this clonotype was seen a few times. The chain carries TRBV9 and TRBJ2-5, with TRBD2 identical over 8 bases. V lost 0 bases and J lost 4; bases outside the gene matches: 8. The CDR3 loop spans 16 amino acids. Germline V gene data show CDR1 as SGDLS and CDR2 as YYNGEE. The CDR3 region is CASSVVGTRGGETQYF. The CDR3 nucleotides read TGTGCCAGCAGCGTAGTTGGGACTAGGGGGGGAGAGACCCAGTACTTC.

The DNA for the CDR3 is TGCGCCAGCAGCTCGGGGCGGACTGAAGCTTTCTTT. Its protein product is CASSSGRTEAFF. The gene calls are TRBV5-1 and TRBJ1-1; tentatively, D is TRBD1 (5 bases). The CDR3 length is 12 residues. Germline loops: CDR1 SGHRS, CDR2 YFSETQ. The ends were cut back, 3 bases at V and 5 bases at J, with 8 bases in the middle.

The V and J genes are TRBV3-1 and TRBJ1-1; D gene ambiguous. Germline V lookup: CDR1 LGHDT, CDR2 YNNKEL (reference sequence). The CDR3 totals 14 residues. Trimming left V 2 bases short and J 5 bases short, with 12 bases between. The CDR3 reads CASSQREADTEAFF. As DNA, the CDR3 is TGTGCCAGCAGCCAACGGGAAGCGGATACTGAAGCTTTCTTT.

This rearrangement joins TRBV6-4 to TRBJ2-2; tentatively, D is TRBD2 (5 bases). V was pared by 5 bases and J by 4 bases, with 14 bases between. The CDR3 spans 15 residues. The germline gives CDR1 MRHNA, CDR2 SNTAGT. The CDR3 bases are TGTGCCAGCAGTCCCGATCCCGGGGTCACCGGGGAGCTGTTTTTT. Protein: CASSPDPGVTGELFF.

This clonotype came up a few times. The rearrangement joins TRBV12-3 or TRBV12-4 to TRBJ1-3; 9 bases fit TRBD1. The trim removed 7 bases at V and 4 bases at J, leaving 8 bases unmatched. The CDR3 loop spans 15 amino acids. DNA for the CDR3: TGTGCCAGCACCCGGGACAGGGAAGTAGGAAACACCATATATTTT. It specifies CASTRDREVGNTIYF.

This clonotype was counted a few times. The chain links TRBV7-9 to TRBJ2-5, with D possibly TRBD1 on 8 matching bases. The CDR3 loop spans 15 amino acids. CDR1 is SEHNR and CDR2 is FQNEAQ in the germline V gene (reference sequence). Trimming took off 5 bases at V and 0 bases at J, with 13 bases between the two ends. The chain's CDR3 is CASSLQGGYQETQYF. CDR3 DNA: TGTGCCAGCAGCCTACAGGGGGGGTACCAAGAGACCCAGTACTTC.

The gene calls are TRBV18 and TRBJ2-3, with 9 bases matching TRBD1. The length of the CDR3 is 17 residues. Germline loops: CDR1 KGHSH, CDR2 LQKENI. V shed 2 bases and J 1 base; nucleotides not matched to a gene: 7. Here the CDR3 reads CASSPAGTGLRTDTQYF. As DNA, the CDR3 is TGTGCCAGCTCACCAGCCGGGACAGGGCTTCGCACAGATACGCAGTATTTT.

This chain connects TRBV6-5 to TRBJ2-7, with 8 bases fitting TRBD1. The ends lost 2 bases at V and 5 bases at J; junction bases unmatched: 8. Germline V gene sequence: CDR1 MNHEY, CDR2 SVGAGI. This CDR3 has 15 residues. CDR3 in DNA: TGTGCCAGCAGTTACAGAGGCAGGGGGCTCAACGAGCAGTACTTC. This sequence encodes CASSYRGRGLNEQYF.

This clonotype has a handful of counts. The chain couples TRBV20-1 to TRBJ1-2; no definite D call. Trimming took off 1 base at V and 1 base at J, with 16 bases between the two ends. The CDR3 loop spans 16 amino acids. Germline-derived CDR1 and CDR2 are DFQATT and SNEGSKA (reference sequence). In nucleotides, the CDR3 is TGCAGTGCTAGAGTTCCGACTTCGACTGATAACTATGGCTACACCTTC. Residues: CSARVPTSTDNYGYTF.